This T cell receptor beta chain was sequenced during a study of T cell changes during pregnancy in multiple sclerosis. CDR1 and CDR2 (germline): SNHLY, FYNNEI. With V trimmed by 8 bases and J by 3 bases, 9 bases remained unmatched. CDR3 length: 14 amino acids. Assay: immunoSEQ multiplex PCR; the TCRdb copy retains only in-frame clones and omits some. The profile shows about 87,000 clones, 93% of them singletons. The chain links TRBV2 to TRBJ2-5, with TRBD2 matching over 7 bases. Sequenced material: peripheral blood, taken in the third trimester of pregnancy. The receptor was isolated from a female donor in good health, enrolled as a control in a pregnancy study. CDR3 in DNA: TGTGCCAGCGGGGGGGGAGGACTAGAAGAGACCCAGTACTTC. The encoded protein is CASGGGGLEETQYF.